Only a few counts were recorded for the clone carrying this T cell receptor (beta chain). Trimming pared 5 bases from V and 0 bases from J, leaving 17 bases between. Germline lookup yields CDR1 LNHDA and CDR2 SQIVND (reference sequence). The CDR3 is 17 amino acids. Using immunoSEQ multiplex PCR, the repertoire was profiled, and TCRdb retains in-frame clones only, with some absent. The sample includes more than 20,000 clones, over 70% of them seen just once. This sample is drawn from a study of ipilimumab plus nivolumab after autologous stem cell transplantation. This chain links TRBV19 with TRBJ1-3; weak D call: TRBD1 (5 bases). The TCR comes from a male donor with diffuse large B-cell lymphoma. Sequencing used PBMCs, obtained in a trial of ipilimumab plus nivolumab as post-transplant consolidation. CDR3 sequence (DNA): TGTGCCAGTAGTCCGGGACTTTTTACCCCCTCTGGAAACACCATATATTTT. The encoded protein is CASSPGLFTPSGNTIYF.